A selection of T cell receptor beta chains follows, all from one sample in a study of CD8+ T cells in alopecia areata. Libraries were prepared by immunoSEQ multiplex PCR; TCRdb keeps only in-frame clonotypes and omits some of them. The sample consists of 120,000 or so clones, approximately 60% of them appearing once. This specimen was CD4+ T cells sorted from blood, taken at week 4, from a patient treated with tofacitinib. These receptors were taken from a human donor with alopecia areata. The CDR3 runs from the conserved cysteine through the conserved F or W. A D gene is named only where the DNA matches it firmly. Expanded clones are given a class, and other clones once, few, many or no size at all.

abundance: once
v_gene: TRBV4-1
d_gene: .
j_gene: TRBJ2-5
CDR3aa: CASSQERRTQETQYF
CDR3nt: TGCGCCAGCAGCCAAGAACGCCGGACACAAGAGACCCAGTACTTC

abundance: .
v_gene: TRBV5-4
d_gene: .
j_gene: TRBJ1-1
CDR3aa: CASSLVEGGPEAFF
CDR3nt: TGTGCCAGCAGCCTCGTGGAGGGCGGACCTGAAGCTTTCTTT

abundance: .
v_gene: TRBV30
d_gene: .
j_gene: TRBJ1-2
CDR3aa: CAWSVVYGYTF
CDR3nt: TGTGCCTGGAGTGTAGTCTATGGCTACACCTTC

abundance: .
v_gene: TRBV6-5
d_gene: TRBD1
j_gene: TRBJ1-5
CDR3aa: CASSRGTGNQPQHF
CDR3nt: TGTGCCAGCAGCCGTGGGACAGGTAATCAGCCCCAGCATTTT

abundance: .
v_gene: TRBV29-1
d_gene: .
j_gene: TRBJ2-4
CDR3aa: CSVGLHDINIQYF
CDR3nt: TGCAGCGTCGGACTTCACGATATAAACATTCAGTACTTC

abundance: .
v_gene: TRBV25-1
d_gene: TRBD1
j_gene: TRBJ2-1
CDR3aa: CASSGRQGVGEQFF
CDR3nt: TGTGCCAGCAGTGGGCGACAGGGAGTGGGGGAGCAGTTCTTC

abundance: .
v_gene: TRBV15
d_gene: TRBD1
j_gene: TRBJ2-7
CDR3aa: CATSRSGGAGEQYF
CDR3nt: TGTGCCACCAGCAGATCAGGGGGCGCGGGGGAGCAGTACTTC

abundance: .
v_gene: TRBV4-1
d_gene: TRBD1
j_gene: TRBJ2-5
CDR3aa: CASSAQGARGETQYF
CDR3nt: TGCGCCAGCAGTGCACAGGGGGCGAGGGGGGAGACCCAGTACTTC

abundance: .
v_gene: TRBV4-1
d_gene: .
j_gene: TRBJ2-5
CDR3aa: CASSQVGQEQETQYF
CDR3nt: TGCGCCAGCAGCCAAGTCGGGCAGGAACAAGAGACCCAGTACTTC

abundance: few
v_gene: TRBV7-9
d_gene: .
j_gene: TRBJ2-5
CDR3aa: CASSPQQETQYF
CDR3nt: TGTGCCAGCAGCCCCCAACAAGAGACCCAGTACTTC

abundance: .
v_gene: TRBV5-4
d_gene: .
j_gene: TRBJ1-2
CDR3aa: CASSLRWNRNSLNYGYTF
CDR3nt: TGTGCCAGCAGCTTAAGGTGGAACAGGAATTCTCTTAACTATGGCTACACCTTC

abundance: .
v_gene: TRBV29-1
d_gene: .
j_gene: TRBJ2-5
CDR3aa: CSVGLAETQYF
CDR3nt: TGCAGCGTTGGGTTGGCGGAGACCCAGTACTTC

abundance: .
v_gene: TRBV29-1
d_gene: TRBD1
j_gene: TRBJ1-2
CDR3aa: CSALFGQGYGYTF
CDR3nt: TGCAGCGCCCTTTTTGGACAGGGATATGGCTACACCTTC

abundance: .
v_gene: TRBV19
d_gene: .
j_gene: TRBJ1-1
CDR3aa: CASSLWIGTEAFF
CDR3nt: TGTGCCAGTAGCCTCTGGATCGGGACTGAAGCTTTCTTT

abundance: .
v_gene: TRBV11-1
d_gene: TRBD2
j_gene: TRBJ2-5
CDR3aa: CASSSVAGGYQETQYF
CDR3nt: TGTGCCAGCAGCTCAGTAGCGGGGGGGTACCAAGAGACCCAGTACTTC

abundance: few
v_gene: TRBV30
d_gene: .
j_gene: TRBJ2-7
CDR3aa: CAWSPGSYEQYF
CDR3nt: TGTGCCTGGTCGCCAGGATCCTACGAGCAGTACTTC

abundance: .
v_gene: TRBV5-4
d_gene: TRBD2
j_gene: TRBJ2-1
CDR3aa: CASSLALAGASSEQFF
CDR3nt: TGTGCCAGCAGCTTGGCCCTAGCGGGGGCCTCGAGTGAGCAGTTCTTC

abundance: .
v_gene: TRBV6-5
d_gene: .
j_gene: TRBJ2-3
CDR3aa: CASSYSRSSTDTQYF
CDR3nt: TGTGCCAGCAGTTATTCCAGGAGTAGCACAGATACGCAGTATTTT

abundance: .
v_gene: TRBV5-1
d_gene: .
j_gene: TRBJ2-4
CDR3aa: CASSPRTDVNIQYF
CDR3nt: TGCGCCAGCAGCCCGAGGACAGACGTAAACATTCAGTACTTC

abundance: .
v_gene: TRBV29-1
d_gene: .
j_gene: TRBJ1-1
CDR3aa: CSAGVGLGTEAFF
CDR3nt: TGCAGCGCCGGTGTGGGGTTGGGCACTGAAGCTTTCTTT

abundance: .
v_gene: TRBV29-1
d_gene: .
j_gene: TRBJ2-3
CDR3aa: CSVEDLGMQGSDTQYF
CDR3nt: TGCAGCGTTGAAGATCTTGGGATGCAGGGGTCAGATACGCAGTATTTT

abundance: .
v_gene: TRBV30
d_gene: TRBD1
j_gene: TRBJ1-1
CDR3aa: CAWSGQGRTEAFF
CDR3nt: TGTGCCTGGAGTGGACAGGGAAGGACTGAAGCTTTCTTT

abundance: .
v_gene: TRBV27
d_gene: TRBD1
j_gene: TRBJ2-1
CDR3aa: CASSTPGQGYEQFF
CDR3nt: TGTGCCAGCAGTACGCCGGGACAGGGGTATGAGCAGTTCTTC

abundance: .
v_gene: TRBV2
d_gene: .
j_gene: TRBJ2-4
CDR3aa: CASSEVGGKNIQYF
CDR3nt: TGTGCCAGCAGTGAAGTAGGGGGGAAAAACATTCAGTACTTC

abundance: few
v_gene: TRBV29-1
d_gene: .
j_gene: TRBJ2-5
CDR3aa: CSVATNQETQYF
CDR3nt: TGCAGCGTTGCGACAAACCAAGAGACCCAGTACTTC

abundance: few
v_gene: TRBV4-1
d_gene: .
j_gene: TRBJ1-2
CDR3aa: CASSLQSHYGYTF
CDR3nt: TGCGCCAGCAGCCTCCAGAGTCACTATGGCTACACCTTC

abundance: .
v_gene: TRBV30
d_gene: .
j_gene: TRBJ1-5
CDR3aa: CAWGTNSNQPQHF
CDR3nt: TGTGCCTGGGGGACAAATAGCAATCAGCCCCAGCATTTT

abundance: .
v_gene: TRBV29-1
d_gene: .
j_gene: TRBJ1-1
CDR3aa: CSVEGLLNTEAFF
CDR3nt: TGCAGCGTTGAAGGGCTGCTGAACACTGAAGCTTTCTTT

abundance: once
v_gene: TRBV29-1
d_gene: .
j_gene: TRBJ2-6
CDR3aa: CSVEGPPSLGANVLTF
CDR3nt: TGCAGCGTTGAGGGTCCCCCCTCTCTGGGGGCCAACGTCCTGACTTTC